Listed here are 23 T cell receptor beta chains from one sample, sequenced in a study of vaccination effects on CD4 cells after COVID-19. Antigen specificity for these receptors is unknown. Method: immunoSEQ multiplex PCR; TCRdb's copy keeps in-frame clones and lacks some. The repertoire has approximately 30,000 clones, about 63% of them found once; the top ten carry around 27%. ViraFEST expansion of antigen-specific CD4+ T cells with viral peptide pools preceded sequencing. Researchers isolated CD4+ T cells once approximately eleven days of culture had elapsed. This specimen consisted of CD4+ T cells from PBMCs cultured with HCoV-229E spike peptides, obtained before COVID-19 vaccination. The receptors originated from a human donor who received a COVID-19 vaccine.

The rearrangement joins TRBV5-1 to TRBJ2-1; perhaps D is TRBD1 or TRBD2 (5 bases each). CDR1 is SGHRS and CDR2 is YFSETQ in the germline V gene. The CDR3 is made up of 16 amino acids. Trimming took 0 bases from V and 1 from J, leaving 11 bases between them. The CDR3 DNA reads as TGCGCCAGCAGCTTGGACTCGGGACGGTCCTACAATGAGCAGTTCTTC. Translation gives CASSLDSGRSYNEQFF.

This clone appeared once. This chain joins TRBV6-5 and TRBJ1-2; a weak D match, TRBD1 (5 bases). Trimming removed 4 bases from V and 8 bases from J, with 14 bases in between. CDR3 length: 13 residues. Germline values: CDR1 MNHEY, CDR2 SVGAGI. The CDR3 loop is CASSSMTVGGYTF. The DNA of the CDR3 is TGTGCCAGCAGTTCTATGACAGTGGGCGGCTACACCTTC.

The chain carries TRBV7-9 and TRBJ2-1; 13 bases line up with TRBD2. V was pared by 5 bases and J by 0 bases, with 7 bases of the junction left unmatched. This CDR3 contains 18 residues. Looked up from germline, CDR1 is SEHNR and CDR2 is FQNEAQ (reference sequence). The CDR3 sequence is CASSKGLAGRSSYNEQFF. CDR3 bases: TGTGCCAGCAGCAAGGGACTAGCGGGGAGAAGCTCCTACAATGAGCAGTTCTTC.

The chain joins TRBV19 to TRBJ1-2; the match to TRBD1 covers 9 bases. V was clipped by 5 bases and J by 2 bases; unmatched bases: 12. CDR3 length: 17 residues. CDR1 and CDR2 (germline): LNHDA, SQIVND (reference sequence). In DNA form, the CDR3 reads TGTGCCAGTAGTCCTCGGACAGGGGCCATCACCAACTATGGCTACACCTTC. Residues: CASSPRTGAITNYGYTF. The variable domain in full, completed from reference TRBV19 and TRBJ1-2, reads DGGITQSPKYLFRKEGQNVTLSCEQNLNHDAMYWYRQDPGQGLRLIYYSQIVNDFQKGDIAEGYSVSREKKESFPLTVTSAQKNPTAFYLCASSPRTGAITNYGYTFGSGTRLTVV.

J is TRBJ1-5 and V is TRBV5-4; D remains ambiguous. The germline V and J ends were trimmed by 1 base and 7 bases, with 9 bases remaining between them. Germline V CDR1 and CDR2: SGHNT, YYREEE (reference sequence). The CDR3 is 13 residues long. CDR3 nucleotide sequence: TGTGCCAGCAGCTTGCACGGTAACCAGCCCCAGCATTTT. This codes for CASSLHGNQPQHF.

The CDR3 nucleotides are TGTGCCAGCAGCCAAGTCAGTTTAAGTGGCTACACCTTC. Translating it yields CASSQVSLSGYTF. The rearrangement links TRBV3-1 (or the pseudogene TRBV3-2) to TRBJ1-2; unclear D gene. V dropped 1 base and J dropped 7 bases, with 10 bases sitting between them. The CDR3 covers 13 residues. CDR1 and CDR2 from the germline V gene are LGHDT and YNNKEL (reference sequence).

V is TRBV3-1 (or the pseudogene TRBV3-2) and J is TRBJ1-1, with D perhaps matching TRBD1 (5 bases). The CDR3 covers 12 residues. V lost 3 bases and J lost 11, with 13 bases in between. The germline V gene has CDR1 LGHDT and CDR2 YNNKEL (reference sequence). The CDR3 protein is CASSQPTGGAFF. For the CDR3, the DNA is TGTGCCAGCAGCCAGCCCACAGGTGGGGCTTTCTTT.

The chain recombines TRBV11-2 with TRBJ1-1; D perhaps matches TRBD1 (5 bases). CDR1 is SGHAT, CDR2 FQNNGV, per germline. The V gene lost 2 bases and the J gene lost 7 bases, with 17 bases spanning the gap. The CDR3 runs to 15 residues. The CDR3 DNA reads TGTGCCAGCAGCTTATGGCAGGGTAAGGCGAGTGAAGCTTTCTTT. This translates into CASSLWQGKASEAFF.

This clone has just one count. This chain links TRBV7-9 with TRBJ1-4; 8 bases match TRBD1. The V segment lost 5 bases and the J segment 7 bases; nucleotides outside the gene matches: 12. Germline V gives CDR1 SEHNR, CDR2 FQNEAQ (reference sequence). The CDR3 has 16 residues. CDR3 DNA: TGTGCCAGCAGCCGGAACCAGGGGGCCGTCGGTGAAAAACTGTTTTTT. Translation: CASSRNQGAVGEKLFF.

The chain carries TRBV12-5 and TRBJ2-2, with D unresolved. The CDR3 spans 12 residues. V was clipped by 2 bases and J by 4 bases, with 2 bases between them. Germline lookup yields CDR1 LGHNT and CDR2 FRNRAP. Here the CDR3 reads CASGLFTGELFF. CDR3 coding DNA: TGTGCTAGTGGTTTGTTCACCGGGGAGCTGTTTTTT.

CDR3 protein: CASMSGTRIQETQYF. The CDR3 DNA is TGCGCCAGCATGTCCGGGACCCGCATCCAAGAGACCCAGTACTTC. The rearrangement links TRBV5-1 to TRBJ2-5; the D call may be TRBD1 or TRBD2 (5 bases each). This CDR3 has 15 residues. Germline values: CDR1 SGHRS, CDR2 YFSETQ. Trimming stripped 6 bases from V and 1 base from J, with 16 bases between.

This sequence joins TRBV4-1 and TRBJ2-3; no reliable D call. The germline V gene encodes CDR1 MGHRA and CDR2 YSYEKL. The CDR3 is made up of 15 amino acids. Trimming stripped 5 bases from V and 4 bases from J, with 16 bases between. The DNA for the CDR3 is TGCGCCAGCAGCAATCTTCTCCAATACCCAGATACGCAGTATTTT. This gives the protein CASSNLLQYPDTQYF.

The chain couples TRBV7-8 to TRBJ1-1; unclear D gene. Germline V gene data show CDR1 as SGHVS and CDR2 as FQNEAQ. V lost 3 bases, J lost 6 bases, and 11 bases lay in between. The CDR3 length is 13 residues. This CDR3 is CASSFSRGAEAFF. CDR3 DNA sequence: TGTGCCAGCAGCTTTAGCCGCGGCGCTGAAGCTTTCTTT.

In DNA, the CDR3 is TGTGCCACCACGCTCGGCAGGGAGTACGAGCAGTACTTC. It encodes CATTLGREYEQYF. This chain connects TRBV10-3 to TRBJ2-7, with D perhaps being TRBD1 or TRBD2 (5 bases each). The CDR3 is made up of 13 amino acids. Germline V gene lookup returns CDR1 ENHRY and CDR2 SYGVKD. V dropped 10 bases and J dropped 4 bases, with 17 bases sitting between them.

This chain uses TRBV7-9 with TRBJ1-2, with D possibly TRBD1 on 5 matching bases. The CDR3 consists of 14 residues. CDR1 and CDR2 from the germline V gene are SEHNR and FQNEAQ (reference sequence). V lost 5 bases, J lost 8 bases, and 18 bases lay in between. The CDR3 spells CASSRTSAGKGYTF. CDR3 in DNA: TGTGCCAGCAGCCGGACATCGGCGGGGAAAGGCTACACCTTC.

The gene calls are TRBV4-1 and TRBJ2-5; 8 nucleotides align to TRBD2. CDR1 MGHRA and CDR2 YSYEKL come from the germline V gene. The CDR3 loop spans 15 amino acids. V lost 6 bases, J lost 5 bases, and 11 bases stayed unmatched. The CDR3 coding sequence is TGCGCCAGCAGTCTAAACGGGGGGGCATGGGAGACCCAGTACTTC. Protein product: CASSLNGGAWETQYF.

The J gene is TRBJ1-1, the V gene TRBV11-2, with TRBD1 as a possible D gene (5 bases). This CDR3 has 16 amino acids. The germline CDR1 and CDR2 sequences are SGHAT and FQNNGV. Trimming removed 5 bases at V and 3 bases at J, with 19 bases between. CDR3 DNA sequence: TGTGCCAGCAGCCCCAGGGCAGGGTATAAGGACACTGAAGCTTTCTTT. Residues: CASSPRAGYKDTEAFF.

V and J are TRBV30 and TRBJ1-2; TRBD1 matches 8 bases. Trimming cost V 4 bases and J 5 bases; bases outside gene matches: 21. CDR1 GTSNPN and CDR2 SVGIG come from the germline V gene (reference sequence). The CDR3 has 18 residues. This CDR3 is CAWNGLWAGGGSAYGYTF. The DNA of the CDR3 is TGTGCCTGGAACGGTCTTTGGGCAGGGGGCGGTTCGGCTTATGGCTACACCTTC. The full variable domain, rest sourced from reference TRBV30 and TRBJ1-2, is SQTIHQWPATLVQPVGSPLSLECTVEGTSNPNLYWYRQAAGRGLQLLFYSVGIGQISSEVPQNLSASRPQDRQFILSSKKLLLSDSGFYLCAWNGLWAGGGSAYGYTFGSGTRLTVV.

This rearrangement joins TRBV5-1 to TRBJ2-3; weak D call: TRBD2 (7 bases). CDR3 length: 14 residues. V was clipped by 6 bases and J by 6 bases, with 17 bases between them. Germline assignment: CDR1 SGHRS and CDR2 YFSETQ. The CDR3 DNA reads as TGCGCCAGCATGAGGGGGAGGGCCGGTGATACGCAGTATTTT. It specifies CASMRGRAGDTQYF.

The chain recombines TRBV7-5 with TRBJ1-5. TRBV7-5 is an annotated pseudogene. CDR3 length: 18 residues. The CDR3 DNA reads as TGTGCCAGAAGCTTAGACCAGGACGGCAGGAGGGGAAGGCGGCCCCAGCATTTT. Translating gives CARSLDQDGRRGRRPQHF.

The chain is built from TRBV30 and TRBJ1-3; no clear D gene. V shed 0 bases and J shed 3 bases, with 9 bases lying between them. Germline V gives CDR1 GTSNPN, CDR2 SVGIG (reference sequence). This CDR3 region has 14 residues. CDR3 loop: CAWSVPEYGNTIYF. The CDR3 nucleotides are TGTGCCTGGAGTGTACCCGAGTATGGAAACACCATATATTTT.

Only a few counts were recorded for this clone. This rearrangement joins TRBV18 to TRBJ2-1, with no clear D. V was trimmed by 3 bases and J by 0 bases, leaving 9 bases between them. The length of the CDR3 is 15 residues. The germline gives CDR1 KGHSH, CDR2 LQKENI. The chain's CDR3 is CASSPQMSSYNEQFF. The CDR3 nucleotides read TGTGCCAGCTCACCTCAGATGAGCTCCTACAATGAGCAGTTCTTC.

The chain is built from TRBV29-1 and TRBJ1-1; no clear D. Germline CDR1 reads SQVTM; CDR2 reads ANQGSEA. This CDR3 has 13 amino acids. V dropped 6 bases and J dropped 0 bases, with 11 bases sitting between them. The CDR3 sequence is CSVKLTMNTEAFF. CDR3 bases: TGCAGCGTAAAGCTGACCATGAACACTGAAGCTTTCTTT.